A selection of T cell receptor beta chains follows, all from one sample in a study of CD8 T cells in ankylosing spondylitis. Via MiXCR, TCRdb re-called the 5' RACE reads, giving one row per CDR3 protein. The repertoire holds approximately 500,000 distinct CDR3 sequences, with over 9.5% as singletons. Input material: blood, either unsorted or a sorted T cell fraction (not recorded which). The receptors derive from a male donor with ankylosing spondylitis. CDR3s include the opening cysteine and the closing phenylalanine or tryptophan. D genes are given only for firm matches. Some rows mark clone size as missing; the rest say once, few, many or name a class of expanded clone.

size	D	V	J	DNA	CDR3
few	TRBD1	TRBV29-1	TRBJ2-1	TGCAGCGTCTTCGACAGGGGGTACAATGAGCAGTTCTTC	CSVFDRGYNEQFF
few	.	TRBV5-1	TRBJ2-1	TGCGCCAGCAGCCCGGAGGGAGGATCCTACAATGAGCAGTTCTTC	CASSPEGGSYNEQFF
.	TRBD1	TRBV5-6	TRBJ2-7	TGTGCCAGCGGCCCCGGGACAGGGGTCCTCCACGAGCAGTACTTC	CASGPGTGVLHEQYF
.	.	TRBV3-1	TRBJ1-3	TGTGCCAGCAGCCGACGAACTGGAAACACCATATATTTT	CASSRRTGNTIYF
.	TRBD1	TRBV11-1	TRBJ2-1	TGTGCCAGCAGCTTCTCAAGTACGTACAGGGGTCCGACTTACAATGAGCAGTTCTTC	CASSFSSTYRGPTYNEQFF
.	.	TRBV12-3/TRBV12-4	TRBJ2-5	TGTGCCAGCAGTAAGGGACTTACGCTCCAAGAGACCCAGTACTTC	CASSKGLTLQETQYF
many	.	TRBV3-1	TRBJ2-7	TGTGCCAGCAGCCCCTTGGGTGGACGAAGCTCCTACGAGCAGTACTTC	CASSPLGGRSSYEQYF
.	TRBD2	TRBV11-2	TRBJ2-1	TGTGCCAGCAGCGTCACCAGGACTAGCGGGAGCGATGAGCAGTTCTTC	CASSVTRTSGSDEQFF
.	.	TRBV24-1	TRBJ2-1	TGTGCCACCAGTGATCCCTCCCCCTTCAATGAGCAGTTCTTC	CATSDPSPFNEQFF
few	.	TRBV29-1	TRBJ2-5	TGCAGCGTTGAAGATCCTGGGGAGACCCAGTACTTC	CSVEDPGETQYF
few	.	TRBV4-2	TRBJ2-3	TGTGCCAGCAGCCTGGAGGGTGAGAAAACAGATACGCAGTATTTT	CASSLEGEKTDTQYF
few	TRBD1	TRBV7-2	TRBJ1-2	TGTGCCAGCAGCTTAGTGGGCAGGGGGATCTATGGCTACACCTTC	CASSLVGRGIYGYTF
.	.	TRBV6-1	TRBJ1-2	TGTGCCAGCACCGAGGGGATTTGGGATGGCTACACCTTC	CASTEGIWDGYTF
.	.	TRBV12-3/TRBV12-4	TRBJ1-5	TGTGCCAGCAGCGTGGTGGGCCGCAATCAGCCCCAGCATTTT	CASSVVGRNQPQHF
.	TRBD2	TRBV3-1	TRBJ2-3	TGTGCCTCCACCCAGCATCCCCGATTGGGGGAGGGCGTTGAAGATACGCAGTATTTT	CASTQHPRLGEGVEDTQYF
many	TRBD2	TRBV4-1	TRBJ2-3	TGCGCCAGCGGGACTAGCGCGCGCACAGATACGCAGTATTTT	CASGTSARTDTQYF
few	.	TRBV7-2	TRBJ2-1	TGTGCCAGCAGCTTATTCGCGGGCCCCAATGAGCAGTTCTTC	CASSLFAGPNEQFF
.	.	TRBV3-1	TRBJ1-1	TGTGCCAGCAGCCGGACAATGGACCTTGACGCTTTCTTT	CASSRTMDLDAFF
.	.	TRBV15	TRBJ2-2	TGTGCCACCACCCCGTGGCCGTCGAAAGACACCGGGGAGCTGTTTTTT	CATTPWPSKDTGELFF
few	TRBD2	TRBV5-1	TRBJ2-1	TGCGCCAGCAGCTTATTTGGGCTAGCGGCATGGGACCACAATGAGCAGTTCTTC	CASSLFGLAAWDHNEQFF
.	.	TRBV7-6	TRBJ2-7	TGTGCCAGCAGCCCCGACCGACTACGGCAGTACTTC	CASSPDRLRQYF
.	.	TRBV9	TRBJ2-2	TGTGCCAGCAGCGTAGTAAGCCAATACACCGGGGAGCTGTTTTTT	CASSVVSQYTGELFF
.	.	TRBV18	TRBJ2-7	TGTGCCAGCTCAGAAAACAGTTACGAGCAGTACTTC	CASSENSYEQYF
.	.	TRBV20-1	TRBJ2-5	TGCAGTGCAGCGACCGGGGCCGCCTTTGGGAAGACCCAGTACTTC	CSAATGAAFGKTQYF
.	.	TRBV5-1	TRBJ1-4	TGCGCCAGCAGCCCCCCGGGGGGAGACGAAAAACTGTTTTTT	CASSPPGGDEKLFF
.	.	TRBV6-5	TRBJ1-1	TGTGCCAGCAGGTACGATGGAGTTGGCACTGAAGCTTTCTTT	CASRYDGVGTEAFF
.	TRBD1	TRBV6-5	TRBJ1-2	TGTGCCAGCAGATTACAGGGGAAGTATGGCTACACCTTC	CASRLQGKYGYTF
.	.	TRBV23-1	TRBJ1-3	TGTGCCAGCAGACTCGGGGCTGGAAACACCATATATTTT	CASRLGAGNTIYF
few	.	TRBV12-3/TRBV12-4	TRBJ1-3	TGTGCCAGCAGTCCAGGACTTGGAAACACCATATATTTT	CASSPGLGNTIYF
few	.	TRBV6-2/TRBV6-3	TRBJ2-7	TGTGCCAGCAGTAGCCCCTCGGGACCTGACTACGAGCAGTACTTC	CASSSPSGPDYEQYF
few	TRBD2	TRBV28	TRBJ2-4	TGTGCCAGCAGTTCTCGGGTGCTAGCGGGAAACATTCAGTACTTC	CASSSRVLAGNIQYF
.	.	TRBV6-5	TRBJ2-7	TGTGCCAGCAGTTATTCCCGTACCACCTACGAGCAGTACTTC	CASSYSRTTYEQYF
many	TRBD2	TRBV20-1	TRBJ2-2	TGCAGTGCTAGTCTGAAACTAGCGGCAGGGACCGGGGAGCTGTTTTTT	CSASLKLAAGTGELFF
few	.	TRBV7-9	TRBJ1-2	TGTGCCAGCAGCTTAACCCCTTCGTATGGCTACACCTTC	CASSLTPSYGYTF
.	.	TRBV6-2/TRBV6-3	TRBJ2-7	TGTGCCAGCAACACAAATGCGGGCGAGCAGTACTTC	CASNTNAGEQYF
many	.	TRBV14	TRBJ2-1	TGTGCCAGCAGCCCCCAAGCCCACAATGAGCAGTTCTTC	CASSPQAHNEQFF
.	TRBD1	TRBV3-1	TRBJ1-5	TGTGCCAGCAGCCAAGATCTAGGCAGGGGGCAGGGTCAGCCCCAGCATTTT	CASSQDLGRGQGQPQHF
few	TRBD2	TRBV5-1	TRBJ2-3	TGCGCCAGCAGCTGGAGGGCGGGAGGTGGCACAGATACGCAGTATTTT	CASSWRAGGGTDTQYF
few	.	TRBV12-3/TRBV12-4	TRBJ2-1	TGTGCCAGCAGCCGGAGACAAAGCAATGAGCAGTTCTTC	CASSRRQSNEQFF
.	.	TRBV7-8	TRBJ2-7	TGTGCCAGCAGCCCCGGGAGTCTTCACGAGCAGTACTTC	CASSPGSLHEQYF
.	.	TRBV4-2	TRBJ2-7	TGTGCCAGCAGCCAGCAAGGCGAAGGTTCCTACGAGCAGTACTTC	CASSQQGEGSYEQYF